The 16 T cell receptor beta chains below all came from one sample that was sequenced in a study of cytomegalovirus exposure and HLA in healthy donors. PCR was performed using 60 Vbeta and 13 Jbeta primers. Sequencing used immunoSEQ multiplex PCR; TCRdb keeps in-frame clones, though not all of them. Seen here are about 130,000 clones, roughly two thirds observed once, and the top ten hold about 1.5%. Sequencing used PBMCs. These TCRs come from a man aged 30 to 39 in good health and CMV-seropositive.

In DNA form, the CDR3 reads TGTGCCAGTAGTATCCACGACCCGGCGGGTGCTTTCTTT. As protein: CASSIHDPAGAFF. The gene calls are TRBV19 and TRBJ1-1; D is uncertain. Trimming removed 3 bases from V and 11 bases from J, with 16 bases in between. In germline, CDR1 is LNHDA, CDR2 SQIVND (reference sequence). The CDR3 loop spans 13 amino acids.

The CDR3 DNA reads as TGTGCCAGCAGCCCAACTAGCGGGACCTACAATGAGCAGTTCTTC. This translates into CASSPTSGTYNEQFF. This chain links TRBV28 with TRBJ2-1, with 10 bases that match TRBD2. The V and J ends lost 6 bases and 2 bases, in that order; junction bases with no gene match: 4. The CDR3 extends over 15 amino acids. From germline, CDR1 is MDHEN and CDR2 SYDVKM. Full variable domain (missing parts from reference TRBV28 and TRBJ2-1): DVKVTQSSRYLVKRTGEKVFLECVQDMDHENMFWYRQDPGLGLRLIYFSYDVKMKEKGDIPEGYSVSREKKERFSLILESASTNQTSMYLCASSPTSGTYNEQFFGPGTRLTVL.

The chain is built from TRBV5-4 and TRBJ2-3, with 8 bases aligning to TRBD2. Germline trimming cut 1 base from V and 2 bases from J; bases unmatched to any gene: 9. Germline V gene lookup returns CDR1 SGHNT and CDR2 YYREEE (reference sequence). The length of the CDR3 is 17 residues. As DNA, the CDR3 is TGTGCCAGCAGCTTGTTCCCTAGCGGGTTTACCACAGATACGCAGTATTTT. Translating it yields CASSLFPSGFTTDTQYF.

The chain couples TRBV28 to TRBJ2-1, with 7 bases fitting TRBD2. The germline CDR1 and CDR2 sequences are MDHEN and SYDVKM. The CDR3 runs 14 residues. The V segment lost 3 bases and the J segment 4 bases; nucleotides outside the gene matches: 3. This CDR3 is CASSFSGIYNEQFF. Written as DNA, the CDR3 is TGTGCCAGCAGTTTCAGCGGGATATACAATGAGCAGTTCTTC.

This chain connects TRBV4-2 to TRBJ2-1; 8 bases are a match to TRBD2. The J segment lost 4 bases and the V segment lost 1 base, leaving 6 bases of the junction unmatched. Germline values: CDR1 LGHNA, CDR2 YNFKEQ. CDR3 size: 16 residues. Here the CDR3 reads CASSQVGSGVYNEQFF. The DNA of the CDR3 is TGTGCCAGCAGCCAAGTCGGTAGCGGGGTATACAATGAGCAGTTCTTC.

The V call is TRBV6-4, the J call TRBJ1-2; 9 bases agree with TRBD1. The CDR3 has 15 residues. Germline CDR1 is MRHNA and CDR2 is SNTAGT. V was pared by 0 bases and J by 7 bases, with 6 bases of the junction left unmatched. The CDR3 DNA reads TGTGCCAGCAGTGACTCTACAGGGGGCGCGGCTGGCTACACCTTC. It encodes CASSDSTGGAAGYTF.

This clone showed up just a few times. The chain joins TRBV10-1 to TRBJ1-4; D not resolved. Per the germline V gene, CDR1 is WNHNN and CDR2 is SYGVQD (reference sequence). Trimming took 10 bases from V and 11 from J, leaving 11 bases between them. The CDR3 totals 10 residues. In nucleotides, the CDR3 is TGCGCCACGAATGGCGGTAAACTGTTTTTT. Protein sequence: CATNGGKLFF.

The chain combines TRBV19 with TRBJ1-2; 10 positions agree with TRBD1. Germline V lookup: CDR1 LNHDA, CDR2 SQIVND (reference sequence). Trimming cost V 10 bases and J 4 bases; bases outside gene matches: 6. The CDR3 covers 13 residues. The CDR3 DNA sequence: TGTGCCACCGGGACAGGGGCCTTCTATGGCTACACCTTC. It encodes CATGTGAFYGYTF.

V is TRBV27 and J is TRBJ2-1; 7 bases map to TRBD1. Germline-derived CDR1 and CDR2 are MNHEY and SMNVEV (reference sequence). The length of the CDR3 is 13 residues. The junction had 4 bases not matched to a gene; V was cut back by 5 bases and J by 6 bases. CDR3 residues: CASSPGQINEQFF. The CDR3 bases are TGTGCCAGCAGTCCGGGACAGATCAATGAGCAGTTCTTC.

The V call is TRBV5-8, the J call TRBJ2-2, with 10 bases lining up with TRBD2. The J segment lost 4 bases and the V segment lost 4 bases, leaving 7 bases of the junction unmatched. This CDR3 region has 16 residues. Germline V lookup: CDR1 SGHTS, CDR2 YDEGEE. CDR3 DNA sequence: TGTGCCAGCAGCCACGGGACTAGCGTACTCACCGGGGAGCTGTTTTTT. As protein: CASSHGTSVLTGELFF.

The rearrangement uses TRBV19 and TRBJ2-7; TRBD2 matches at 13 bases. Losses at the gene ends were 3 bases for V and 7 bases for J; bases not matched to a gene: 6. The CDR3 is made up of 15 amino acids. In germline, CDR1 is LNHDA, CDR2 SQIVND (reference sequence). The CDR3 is CASSIGTSGIYEQYF. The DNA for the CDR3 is TGTGCCAGTAGTATCGGGACTAGCGGGATATATGAGCAGTACTTC.

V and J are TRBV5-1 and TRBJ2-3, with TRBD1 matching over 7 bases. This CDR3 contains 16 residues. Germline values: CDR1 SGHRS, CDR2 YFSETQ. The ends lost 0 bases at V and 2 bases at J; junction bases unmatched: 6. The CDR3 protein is CASSLEGTAITDTQYF. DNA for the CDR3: TGCGCCAGCAGCTTGGAGGGGACAGCCATCACAGATACGCAGTATTTT.

CDR3 DNA sequence: TGTGCCAGCAGTCCGGATCTAGCGGGAGTAGAGACCCAGTACTTC. Its protein is CASSPDLAGVETQYF. The chain uses TRBV2 and TRBJ2-5; TRBD2 agrees at 10 bases. This CDR3 is 15 amino acids long. The germline V gene encodes CDR1 SNHLY and CDR2 FYNNEI. The ends lost 5 bases at V and 4 bases at J; junction bases unmatched: 7.

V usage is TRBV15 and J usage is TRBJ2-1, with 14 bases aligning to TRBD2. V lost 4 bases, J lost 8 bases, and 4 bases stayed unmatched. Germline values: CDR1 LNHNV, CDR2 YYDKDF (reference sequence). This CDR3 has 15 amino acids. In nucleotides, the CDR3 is TGTGCCACCAGCAATTGGGGACTAGCGGGAGATGAGCAGTTCTTC. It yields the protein CATSNWGLAGDEQFF.

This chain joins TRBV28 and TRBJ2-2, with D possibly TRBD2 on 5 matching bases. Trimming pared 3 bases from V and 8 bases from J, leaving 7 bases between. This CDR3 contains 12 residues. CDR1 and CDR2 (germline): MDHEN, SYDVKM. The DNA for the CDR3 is TGTGCCAGCAGTTTTTCGGGGGGGGAGCTGTTTTTT. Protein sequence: CASSFSGGELFF.

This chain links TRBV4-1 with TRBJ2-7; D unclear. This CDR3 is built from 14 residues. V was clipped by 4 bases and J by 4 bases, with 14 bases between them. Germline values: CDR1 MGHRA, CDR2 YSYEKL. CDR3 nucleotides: TGCGCCAGCAGCCCGGAGTGGTTTCCGTACGAGCAGTACTTC. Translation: CASSPEWFPYEQYF.